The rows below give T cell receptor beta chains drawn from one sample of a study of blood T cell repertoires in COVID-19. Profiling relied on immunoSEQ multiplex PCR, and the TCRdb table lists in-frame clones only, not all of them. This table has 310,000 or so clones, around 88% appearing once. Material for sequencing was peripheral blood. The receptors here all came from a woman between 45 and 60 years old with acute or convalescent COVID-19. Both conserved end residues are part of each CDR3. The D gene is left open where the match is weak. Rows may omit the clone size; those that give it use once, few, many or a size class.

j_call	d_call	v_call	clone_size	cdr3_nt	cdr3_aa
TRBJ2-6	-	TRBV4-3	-	TGCGCCAGCAGCGCCCGGGCCTCCGGGGACTTACACTCTGGGGCCAACGTCCTGACTTTC	CASSARASGDLHSGANVLTF
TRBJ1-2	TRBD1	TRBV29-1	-	TGCAGCGTTGCTTACTCCGGGACAGGGGAATATGGCTACACCTTC	CSVAYSGTGEYGYTF
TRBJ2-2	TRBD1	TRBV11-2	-	TGTGCCAGCAGCCGACAGGGGAACACCGGGGAGCTGTTTTTT	CASSRQGNTGELFF
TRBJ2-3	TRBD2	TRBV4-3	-	TGCGCCAGCAGCCAAGGGACTAGCGGGGCCTCGGAGACGCAGTATTTT	CASSQGTSGASETQYF
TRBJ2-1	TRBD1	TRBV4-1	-	TGCGCCAGCAGCCTAAACCGGGACAGGGGGCCTAGCGGGGCCTACAATGAGCAGTTCTTC	CASSLNRDRGPSGAYNEQFF
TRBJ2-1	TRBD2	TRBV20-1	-	TGCAGTGCTTTAGCGGGTTTGGAGCAGTTCTTC	CSALAGLEQFF
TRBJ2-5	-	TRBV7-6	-	TGTGCCAGCAGCCGGCCCGACGGGTGGGAGACCCAGTACTTC	CASSRPDGWETQYF
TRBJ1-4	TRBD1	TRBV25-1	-	TGTGCCAGCCGGGACAGAAGTAGTGAAAAACTGTTTTTT	CASRDRSSEKLFF
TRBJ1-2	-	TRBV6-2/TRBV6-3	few	TGTGCCAGCAGCGCCGATCCTCAGCGAGCTAGGGGCTACACCTTC	CASSADPQRARGYTF
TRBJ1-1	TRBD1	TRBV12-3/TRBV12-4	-	TGTGCCAGCACCTTACAGGGGGGGACTGAAGCTTTCTTT	CASTLQGGTEAFF
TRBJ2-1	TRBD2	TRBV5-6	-	TGTGCCAGCAGCTTGGTGCGACTAGCTTACAATGAGCAGTTCTTC	CASSLVRLAYNEQFF
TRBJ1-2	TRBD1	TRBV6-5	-	TGTGCCAGCAGGAGGGGACAGGGTAATGGCTACACCTTC	CASRRGQGNGYTF
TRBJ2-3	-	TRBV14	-	TGTGCCAGCAGCCAAGGGCGGGCTAGCACAGATACGCAGTATTTT	CASSQGRASTDTQYF
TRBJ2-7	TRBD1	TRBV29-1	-	TGCAGCGTTTACACTCTCCCGGGACAGTACGAGCAGTACTTC	CSVYTLPGQYEQYF
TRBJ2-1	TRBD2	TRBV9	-	TGTGCCAGCAGCGTATTGGGCTGGGCTAGCGGGACGTCCCACAATGAGCAGTTCTTC	CASSVLGWASGTSHNEQFF
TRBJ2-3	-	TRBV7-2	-	TGTGCCAGCAGCTTAGCCCTTCCCAGTGGAGATACGCAGTATTTT	CASSLALPSGDTQYF
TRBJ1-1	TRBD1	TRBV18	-	TGTGCCAGCTCACCTCAGGGGACAGAGAACACTGAAGCTTTCTTT	CASSPQGTENTEAFF
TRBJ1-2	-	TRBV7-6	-	TGTGCCAGCAGCGCCCAGGGCAGGGATTATGGCTACACCTTC	CASSAQGRDYGYTF
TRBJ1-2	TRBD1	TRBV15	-	TGTGCCACCAGCAGAGATTTTACAGGGGCCGATAACTATGGCTACACCTTC	CATSRDFTGADNYGYTF
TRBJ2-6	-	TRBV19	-	TGTGCCAGTAGCCGACAGGCCGGGGCCAACGTCCTGACTTTC	CASSRQAGANVLTF
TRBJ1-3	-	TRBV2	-	TGTGCCAGCAGTGTGGACAGTGCGCGCTCTGGAAACACCATATATTTT	CASSVDSARSGNTIYF
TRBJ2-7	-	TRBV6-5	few	TGTGCCACCTCGATTCAGACCTACGAGCAGTACTTC	CATSIQTYEQYF
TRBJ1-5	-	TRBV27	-	TGTGCCAGCAGTAATAGATACAATCAGCCCCAGCATTTT	CASSNRYNQPQHF
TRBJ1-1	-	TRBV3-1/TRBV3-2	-	TGTGCCAGCGGAGCGGGGACTGAAGCTTTCTTT	CASGAGTEAFF
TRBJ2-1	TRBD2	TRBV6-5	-	TGTGCCAGCAGGCTCCTAGCGGAGACCTACAATGAGCAGTTCTTC	CASRLLAETYNEQFF
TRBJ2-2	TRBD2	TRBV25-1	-	TGTGCCAGCAGGGTCTGGGCGGGAGTTATTCCGGTCACCGGGGAGCTGTTTTTT	CASRVWAGVIPVTGELFF
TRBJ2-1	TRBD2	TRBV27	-	TGTGCCAGCAGTTCGAGCGGGAGGGCCTGGGCTGAGCAGTTCTTC	CASSSSGRAWAEQFF
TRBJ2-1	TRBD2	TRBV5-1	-	TGCGCCAGCAGCTCAACTGACGGGACTAGCGGAAGGAATGAGCAGTTCTTC	CASSSTDGTSGRNEQFF
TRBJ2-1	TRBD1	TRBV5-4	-	TGTGCCAGCAGCGAAAGACAGGGCGACGGATTCTTC	CASSERQGDGFF
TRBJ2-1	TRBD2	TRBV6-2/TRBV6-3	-	TGTGCCAGCAGCCTCTTTTCGCCTAGCGGGCTAAACCCCCGCTCCTACAATGAGCAGTTCTTC	CASSLFSPSGLNPRSYNEQFF
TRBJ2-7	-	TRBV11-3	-	TGTGCCAGCAGCTTCGGTTCGGCGGCGCCCTACGAGCAGTACTTC	CASSFGSAAPYEQYF
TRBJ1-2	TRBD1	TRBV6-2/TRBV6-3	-	TGTGCCAGCAGTTACAGGACAGGGTATGGCTACACCTTC	CASSYRTGYGYTF
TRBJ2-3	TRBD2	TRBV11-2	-	TGTGCCAGCAGCTTAGTGACTAGCGGGAGGGCCGGAGATACGCAGTATTTT	CASSLVTSGRAGDTQYF
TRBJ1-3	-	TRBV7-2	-	TGTGCCAGCAGCCACGACAGAGGAAACACCATATATTTT	CASSHDRGNTIYF
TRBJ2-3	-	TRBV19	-	TGTGCCAGTAGTATAGGAGGAGGGGAGAATACGCAGTATTTT	CASSIGGGENTQYF
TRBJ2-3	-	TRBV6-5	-	TGTGCCAGCAGAATAACAGGGCTTGGAGATACGCAGTATTTT	CASRITGLGDTQYF
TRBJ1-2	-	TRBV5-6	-	TGTGCCAGCAGCAGGGGGATCGCTTCGGAGGGGACTACTCCTTATGGCTACACCTTC	CASSRGIASEGTTPYGYTF
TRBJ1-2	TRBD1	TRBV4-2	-	TGTGCCAGCAGCCAGATCGGACAGGGCACTAACTATGGCTACACCTTC	CASSQIGQGTNYGYTF
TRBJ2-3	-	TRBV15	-	TGTGCCACCAGCAGAGGGCAGGGTGGGACAGATACGCAGTATTTT	CATSRGQGGTDTQYF
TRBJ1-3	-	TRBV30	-	TGTGCCTGGAGTGTACATAGCGTCTCTGGAAACACCATATATTTT	CAWSVHSVSGNTIYF
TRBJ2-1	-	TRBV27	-	TGTGCCTCAACTTCCCTCGGGACTTACAATGAGCAGTTCTTC	CASTSLGTYNEQFF
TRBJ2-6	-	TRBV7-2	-	TGTGCCAGCACCCTACAGGGCCCTGGGGCCAACGTCCTGACTTTC	CASTLQGPGANVLTF
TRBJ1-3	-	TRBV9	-	TGTGCCAGCAGCAGGGACACTGGAAACACCATATATTTT	CASSRDTGNTIYF
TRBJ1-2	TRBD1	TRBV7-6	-	TGTGCCAGCAGCCCTTCGACAGGGAACTATGGCTACACCTTC	CASSPSTGNYGYTF
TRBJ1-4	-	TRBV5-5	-	TGTGCCAGCAGCTTGGAACGCAGGATTGAAAAACTGTTTTTT	CASSLERRIEKLFF
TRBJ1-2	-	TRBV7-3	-	TGTGCCAGCAGCTTAAATCGTGAGGGCTACACCTTC	CASSLNREGYTF
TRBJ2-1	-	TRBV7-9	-	TGTGCCAGCAGCCCGGACAGATCCTACAATGAGCAGTTCTTC	CASSPDRSYNEQFF
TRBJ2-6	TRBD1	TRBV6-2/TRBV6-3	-	TGTGCCAGCAGCCAAGGGACAGGGACTGGGGCCAACGTCCTGACTTTC	CASSQGTGTGANVLTF
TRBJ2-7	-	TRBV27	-	TGTGCCAGCAACGGCCCCGGGGAGGTGTCGGAGCAGTACTTC	CASNGPGEVSEQYF
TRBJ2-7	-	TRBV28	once	TGTGCCAGCCAATCCGGCAGACATTACGAGCAGTACTTC	CASQSGRHYEQYF
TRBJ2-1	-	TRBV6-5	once	TGTGCCTCAGGGGGGCCGGAACAGTTCTTC	CASGGPEQFF
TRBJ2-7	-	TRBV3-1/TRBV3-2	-	TGTGCCAGCAGCCGCCGTGGACTCGCCTACGAGCAGTACTTC	CASSRRGLAYEQYF
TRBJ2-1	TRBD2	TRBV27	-	TGTGCCAGCAATACTTGGCTAGCGGGAGACAATGAGCAGTTCTTC	CASNTWLAGDNEQFF
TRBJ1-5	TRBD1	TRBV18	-	TGTGCCAGCTCACTAGACAGGGAAAGGCCCCAGCATTTT	CASSLDRERPQHF
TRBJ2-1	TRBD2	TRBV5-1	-	TGCGCCAGCAGCTTGGGGGGACTAGCGGGAGGCCGGCGGCAGTTCTTC	CASSLGGLAGGRRQFF